Each of the 4 T cell receptor beta chains below was sequenced from the same sample in a study of cytomegalovirus exposure and HLA in healthy donors. The PCR used 60 Vbeta and 13 Jbeta primers. Produced via immunoSEQ multiplex PCR; TCRdb's table is partial and in-frame only. This table has 150,000 to 200,000 clones, approximately 78% appearing once. Material for sequencing was PBMCs. These receptors came from a woman aged 18-30 years in good health and CMV-seronegative.

V is TRBV6-5 and J is TRBJ1-5; 9 nucleotides align to TRBD1. This CDR3 spans 14 amino acids. Germline CDR1 MNHEY, CDR2 SVGAGI. V shed 6 bases, J shed 6 bases, and the junction held 6 bases outside the gene matches. CDR3 DNA sequence: TGTGCCAGCAGAGGACAGGGGAGCGGTCAGCCCCAGCATTTT. It codes for CASRGQGSGQPQHF.

The rearrangement links TRBV6-1 to TRBJ2-5, with a possible D match to TRBD2 (6 bases). Trimming stripped 6 bases from V and 11 bases from J, with 25 bases between. The CDR3 spans 15 residues. Germline loops: CDR1 MNHNS, CDR2 SASEGT. The CDR3 sequence is CASRAQTSLPYEQYF. In nucleotides, the CDR3 is TGTGCCAGCAGGGCACAGACTAGTTTGCCCTATGAGCAGTACTTC.

The rearrangement uses TRBV7-2 and TRBJ2-7; 9 bases line up with TRBD2. This CDR3 has 16 residues. The germline V gene encodes CDR1 SGHTA and CDR2 FQGNSA. Germline trimming cut 5 bases from V and 5 bases from J; bases unmatched to any gene: 13. CDR3 in DNA: TGTGCCAGCAGCCTAAGGCGAGGGGCGGGAGGGAACGAGCAGTACTTC. Residues: CASSLRRGAGGNEQYF.

V and J are TRBV28 and TRBJ1-1; D uncertain. V dropped 6 bases and J dropped 11 bases, with 16 bases sitting between them. The CDR3 length is 12 residues. CDR1 is MDHEN, CDR2 SYDVKM, per germline. The CDR3 region is CASSGGLVWAFF. The CDR3 nucleotides read TGTGCCAGCAGCGGAGGGTTGGTTTGGGCTTTCTTT.